This TCR beta chain was retrieved from a study of blood T cell repertoires in COVID-19. As for the study in general: Some COVID-19 samples were acute and others convalescent; all came from the United States, Italy and Spain. PBMCs, B-cell-depleted T cells, or T cells were the source of the cDNA or gDNA that made up the material.

In the authors' methods: Nucleated cell counts were estimated from reference gene primer amplification. The assay was immunoSEQ multiplex PCR, and TCRdb's table has in-frame clones only and misses some. V and J calls plus clone size are reproduced from that table; the DNA served to infer D and trimming. This table has around 300,000 clones, approximately 91% appearing once. Losses at the gene ends were 6 bases for V and 7 bases for J; bases not matched to a gene: 10. The CDR3 extends over 16 amino acids. Per germline, CDR1 SGHVS and CDR2 FQNEAQ. The sequenced sample was peripheral blood. The chain combines TRBV7-8 with TRBJ2-3, with 13 bases that match TRBD2. The sequence came from a woman in her 40s who had recovered from COVID-19. The CDR3 loop is CASRGGLAGDPYTQYF. In DNA, the CDR3 is TGTGCCAGCAGGGGAGGACTAGCGGGAGACCCGTATACGCAGTATTTT.